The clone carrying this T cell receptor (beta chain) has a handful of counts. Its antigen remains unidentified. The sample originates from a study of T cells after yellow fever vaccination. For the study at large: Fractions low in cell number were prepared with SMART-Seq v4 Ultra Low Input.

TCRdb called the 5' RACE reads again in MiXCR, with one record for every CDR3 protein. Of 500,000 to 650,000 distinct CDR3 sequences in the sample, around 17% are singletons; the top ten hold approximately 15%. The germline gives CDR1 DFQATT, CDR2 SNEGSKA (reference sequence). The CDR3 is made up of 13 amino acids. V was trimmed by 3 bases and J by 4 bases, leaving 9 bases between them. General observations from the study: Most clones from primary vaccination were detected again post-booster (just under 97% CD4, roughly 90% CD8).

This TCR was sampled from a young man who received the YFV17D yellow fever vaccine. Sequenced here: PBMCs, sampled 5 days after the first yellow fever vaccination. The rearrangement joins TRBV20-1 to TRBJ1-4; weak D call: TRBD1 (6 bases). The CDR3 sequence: CSASSQGNEKLFF. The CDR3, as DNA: TGCAGTGCTAGTTCACAGGGTAATGAAAAACTGTTTTTT.